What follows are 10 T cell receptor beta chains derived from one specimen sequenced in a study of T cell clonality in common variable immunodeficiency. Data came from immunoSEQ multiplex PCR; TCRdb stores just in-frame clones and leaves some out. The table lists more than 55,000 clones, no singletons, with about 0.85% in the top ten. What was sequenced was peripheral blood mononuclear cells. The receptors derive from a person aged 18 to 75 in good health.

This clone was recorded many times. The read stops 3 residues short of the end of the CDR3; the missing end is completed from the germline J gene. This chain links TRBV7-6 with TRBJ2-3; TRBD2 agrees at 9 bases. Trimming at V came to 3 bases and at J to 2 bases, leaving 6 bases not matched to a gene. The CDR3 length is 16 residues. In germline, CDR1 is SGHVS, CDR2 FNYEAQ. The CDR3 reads CASSFGAGGFTDTQYF. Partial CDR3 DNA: TGTGCCAGCAGCTTTGGCGCGGGAGGGTTCACAGATACG.

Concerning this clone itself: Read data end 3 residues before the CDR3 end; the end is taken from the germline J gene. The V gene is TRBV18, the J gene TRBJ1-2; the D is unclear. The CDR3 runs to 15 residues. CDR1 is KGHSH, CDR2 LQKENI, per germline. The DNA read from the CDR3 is TGTGCCAGCTCATCAGCGGGGTCTTCCTCCTACGAC. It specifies CASSSAGSSSYD. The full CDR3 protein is CASSSAGSSSYDYTF.

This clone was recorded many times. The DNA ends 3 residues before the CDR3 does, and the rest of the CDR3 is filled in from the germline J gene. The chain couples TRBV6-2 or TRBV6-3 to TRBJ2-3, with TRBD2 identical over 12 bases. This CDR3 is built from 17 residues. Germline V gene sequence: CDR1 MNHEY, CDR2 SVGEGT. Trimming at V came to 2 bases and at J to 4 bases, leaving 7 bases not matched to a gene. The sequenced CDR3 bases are TGTGCCAGCAGTTACAACCTAGCGGGAGGGTATTCAGATACG. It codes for CASSYNLAGGYSDT. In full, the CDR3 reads CASSYNLAGGYSDTQYF.

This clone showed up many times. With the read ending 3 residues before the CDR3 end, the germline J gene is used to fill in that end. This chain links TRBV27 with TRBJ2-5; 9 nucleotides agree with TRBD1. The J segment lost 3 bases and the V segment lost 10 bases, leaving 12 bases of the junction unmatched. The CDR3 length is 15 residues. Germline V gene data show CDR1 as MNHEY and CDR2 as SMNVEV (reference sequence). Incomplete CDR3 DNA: TGTGCCACCAAAACAGGGGGCACAGAAGAAGAGACC. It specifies CATKTGGTEEET. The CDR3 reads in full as CATKTGGTEEETQYF.

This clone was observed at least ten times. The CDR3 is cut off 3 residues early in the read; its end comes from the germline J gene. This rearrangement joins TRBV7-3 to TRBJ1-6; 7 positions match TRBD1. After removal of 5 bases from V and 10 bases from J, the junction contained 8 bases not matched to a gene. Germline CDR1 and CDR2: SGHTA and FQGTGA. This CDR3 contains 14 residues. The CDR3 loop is CASSRGQERSPLHF. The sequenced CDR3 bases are TGTGCCAGCAGCCGCGGACAGGAAAGATCACCC. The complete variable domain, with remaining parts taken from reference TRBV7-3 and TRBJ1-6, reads GAGVSQTPSNKVTEKGKYVELRCDPISGHTALYWYRQSLGQGPEFLIYFQGTGAADDSGLPNDRFFAVRPEGSVSTLKIQRTERGDSAVYLCASSRGQERSPLHFGNGTRLTVT.

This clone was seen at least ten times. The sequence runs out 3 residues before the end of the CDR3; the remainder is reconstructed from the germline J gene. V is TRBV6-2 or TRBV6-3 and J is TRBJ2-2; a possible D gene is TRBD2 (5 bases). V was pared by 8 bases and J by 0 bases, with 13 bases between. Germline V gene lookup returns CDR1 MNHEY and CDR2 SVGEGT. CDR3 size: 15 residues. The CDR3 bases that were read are TGTGCCAGCGAGGGCCCAATGACGAACACCGGGGAG. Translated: CASEGPMTNTGE. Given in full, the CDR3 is CASEGPMTNTGELFF.

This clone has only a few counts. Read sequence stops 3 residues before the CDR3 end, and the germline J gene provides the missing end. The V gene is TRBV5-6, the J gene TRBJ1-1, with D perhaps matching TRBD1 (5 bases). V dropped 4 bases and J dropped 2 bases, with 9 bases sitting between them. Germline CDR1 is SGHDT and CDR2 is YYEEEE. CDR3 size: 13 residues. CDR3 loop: CASSLGLNTEAFF. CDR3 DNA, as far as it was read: TGTGCCAGCAGCCTGGGACTAAACACTGAA. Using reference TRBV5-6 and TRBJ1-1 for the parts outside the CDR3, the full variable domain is DAGVTQSPTHLIKTRGQQVTLRCSPKSGHDTVSWYQQALGQGPQFIFQYYEEEERQRGNFPDRFSGHQFPNYSSELNVNALLLGDSALYLCASSLGLNTEAFFGQGTRLTVV.

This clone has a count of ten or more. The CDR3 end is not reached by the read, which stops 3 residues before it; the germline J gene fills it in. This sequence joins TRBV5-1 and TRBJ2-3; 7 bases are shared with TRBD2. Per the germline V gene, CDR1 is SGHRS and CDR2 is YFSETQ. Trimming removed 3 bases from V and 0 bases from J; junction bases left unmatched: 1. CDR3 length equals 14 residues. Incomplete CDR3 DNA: TGCGCCAGCAGCTGGGGACTAAGCACAGATACG. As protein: CASSWGLSTDT. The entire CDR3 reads CASSWGLSTDTQYF.

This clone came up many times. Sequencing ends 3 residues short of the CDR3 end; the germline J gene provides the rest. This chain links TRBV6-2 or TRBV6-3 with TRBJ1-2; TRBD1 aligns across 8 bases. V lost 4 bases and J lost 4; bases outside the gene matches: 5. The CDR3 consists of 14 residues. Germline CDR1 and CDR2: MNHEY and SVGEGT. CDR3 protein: CASSSGQVLYGYTF. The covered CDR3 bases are TGTGCCAGCAGTTCGGGACAGGTCCTCTATGGC.

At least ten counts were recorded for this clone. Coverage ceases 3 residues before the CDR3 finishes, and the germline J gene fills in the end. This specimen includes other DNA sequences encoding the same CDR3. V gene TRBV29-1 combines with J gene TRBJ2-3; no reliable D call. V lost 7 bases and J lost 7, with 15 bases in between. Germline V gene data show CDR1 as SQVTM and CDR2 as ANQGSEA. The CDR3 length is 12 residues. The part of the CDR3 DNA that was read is TGCAGCGGCCTTGAAAAGGGTCATACG. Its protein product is CSGLEKGHT. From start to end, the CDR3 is CSGLEKGHTQYF.